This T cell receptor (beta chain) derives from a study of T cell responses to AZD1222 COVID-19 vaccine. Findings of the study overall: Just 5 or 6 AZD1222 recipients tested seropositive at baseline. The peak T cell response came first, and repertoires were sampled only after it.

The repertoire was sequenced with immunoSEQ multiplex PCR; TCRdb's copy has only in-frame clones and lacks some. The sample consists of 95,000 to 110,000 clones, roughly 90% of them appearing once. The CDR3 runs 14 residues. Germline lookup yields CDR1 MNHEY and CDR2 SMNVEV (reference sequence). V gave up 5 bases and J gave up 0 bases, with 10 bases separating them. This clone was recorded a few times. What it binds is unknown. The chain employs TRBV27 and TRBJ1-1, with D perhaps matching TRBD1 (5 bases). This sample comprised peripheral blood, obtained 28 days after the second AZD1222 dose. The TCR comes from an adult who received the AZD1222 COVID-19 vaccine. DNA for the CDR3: TGTGCCAGCAGTCGACAGCACTTGAACACTGAAGCTTTCTTT. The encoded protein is CASSRQHLNTEAFF.